These 28 T cell receptor beta chains were sequenced from one sample in a study of cytomegalovirus exposure and HLA in healthy donors. The PCR was carried out with 60 Vbeta primers and 13 Jbeta primers. Sequencing was performed with immunoSEQ multiplex PCR; in TCRdb, only in-frame clones are kept and a portion is missing. Of about 180,000 clones in the sample, roughly 80% were seen once. The sample consisted of PBMCs. Every receptor here comes from a man aged 30 to 45 in good health and CMV-seropositive.

The V call is TRBV7-2, the J call TRBJ2-6, with D possibly TRBD1 on 6 matching bases. The germline V gene encodes CDR1 SGHTA and CDR2 FQGNSA. The CDR3 totals 18 residues. The V gene lost 7 bases and the J gene lost 0 bases, with 19 bases spanning the gap. CDR3 loop: CASNDKQGPSSGANVLTF. CDR3 coding DNA: TGTGCCAGCAACGACAAGCAGGGGCCCAGCTCTGGGGCCAACGTCCTGACTTTC.

This chain connects TRBV7-6 to TRBJ2-1, with D possibly being TRBD2 (6 bases). Germline assignment: CDR1 SGHVS and CDR2 FNYEAQ. Trimming stripped 7 bases from V and 8 bases from J, with 15 bases between. CDR3 length: 13 amino acids. The CDR3 loop is CASTPGTVDEQFF. The CDR3 bases are TGTGCCAGCACACCCGGGACTGTCGATGAGCAGTTCTTC.

This chain uses TRBV5-1 with TRBJ2-5; TRBD2 matches 10 bases. Germline CDR1 reads SGHRS; CDR2 reads YFSETQ. The CDR3 has 16 residues. The V and J ends lost 5 bases and 0 bases, in that order; junction bases with no gene match: 7. CDR3 sequence reads: CASRRVLAGDQETQYF. The CDR3 coding sequence is TGCGCCAGCAGAAGGGTGCTAGCGGGGGACCAAGAGACCCAGTACTTC.

V usage is TRBV5-4 and J usage is TRBJ2-2, with a weak D call TRBD2 (7 bases). Per the germline V gene, CDR1 is SGHNT and CDR2 is YYREEE (reference sequence). The CDR3 is 16 residues long. Trimming left V 0 bases short and J 4 bases short, with 13 bases between. CDR3 in DNA: TGTGCCAGCAGCTTGGTCCGGGGGGCTAGCACCGGGGAGCTGTTTTTT. Amino acids: CASSLVRGASTGELFF.

In DNA form, the CDR3 reads TGTGCCAGCAGCTCACGCGGTCTAGCGGGGTACAATGAGCAGTTCTTC. The encoded protein is CASSSRGLAGYNEQFF. This sequence joins TRBV7-3 and TRBJ2-1, with TRBD2 matching 9 bases. The germline CDR1 and CDR2 sequences are SGHTA and FQGTGA. The CDR3 is 16 residues long. Germline trimming cut 4 bases from V and 4 bases from J; bases unmatched to any gene: 8.

The chain joins TRBV6-1 to TRBJ1-5, with 8 bases that match TRBD1. J gave up 0 bases and V 7 bases, and 5 bases lay outside the gene matches. Germline CDR1 reads MNHNS; CDR2 reads SASEGT. CDR3 size: 15 residues. CDR3 sequence (DNA): TGTGCCAGCACCCTGGGACAGGATAGCAATCAGCCCCAGCATTTT. Its protein is CASTLGQDSNQPQHF.

The V and J genes are TRBV30 and TRBJ1-2, with 9 bases that match TRBD1. Germline trimming cut 0 bases from V and 8 bases from J; bases unmatched to any gene: 10. Germline-derived CDR1 and CDR2 are GTSNPN and SVGIG (reference sequence). This CDR3 spans 15 amino acids. The CDR3 region has the DNA TGTGCCTGGAGTGTACTAGGACAGGGGCATCGAGGCTACACCTTC. Protein product: CAWSVLGQGHRGYTF.

The J gene is TRBJ1-3, the V gene TRBV18, with D hard to call. The V end lost 2 bases, the J end lost 4 bases, and 12 bases lay between the germline ends. This CDR3 region has 15 residues. Germline V CDR1 and CDR2: KGHSH, LQKENI. The DNA for the CDR3 is TGTGCCAGCTCACCATCAAGCGGACGGGGAAACACCATATATTTT. This sequence encodes CASSPSSGRGNTIYF.

The table lists this clone with a few counts. The chain recombines TRBV7-6 with TRBJ1-2, with 11 nucleotides matching TRBD1. V lost 1 base and J lost 4; bases outside the gene matches: 2. The CDR3 loop spans 15 amino acids. Germline V gene lookup returns CDR1 SGHVS and CDR2 FNYEAQ. CDR3 in DNA: TGTGCCAGCAGCTTAGGGGGGACAGGGGGCTATGGCTACACCTTC. Translated, it gives CASSLGGTGGYGYTF.

This clone was found a few times. The J gene is TRBJ2-3, the V gene TRBV5-6; TRBD2 matches 9 bases. Germline lookup yields CDR1 SGHDT and CDR2 YYEEEE. With V trimmed by 4 bases and J by 5 bases, 8 bases remained unmatched. This CDR3 comprises 15 residues. The CDR3, as DNA: TGTGCCAGCAGCGGTAGCGGGAGAATGCAAGATACGCAGTATTTT. It codes for CASSGSGRMQDTQYF.

This chain connects TRBV28 to TRBJ1-6, with D maybe TRBD1 (5 bases). From germline, CDR1 is MDHEN and CDR2 SYDVKM. The V end was cut by 11 bases, the J end by 3 bases, with 20 bases between. The CDR3 covers 16 residues. The DNA of the CDR3 is TGTGCCCCGGACACGGGGGTGATTGGCTATAATTCACCCCTCCACTTT. This sequence encodes CAPDTGVIGYNSPLHF.

This clone was recorded a few times. This chain uses TRBV4-3 with TRBJ1-3, with 8 bases lining up with TRBD1. This CDR3 comprises 15 residues. The germline gives CDR1 LGHNA, CDR2 YSLEER. V trimming: 7 bases; J trimming: 4 bases; junction bases outside the gene matches: 9. The CDR3 loop is CASKAGQGTGNTIYF. CDR3 sequence (DNA): TGCGCCAGCAAAGCCGGACAGGGAACCGGAAACACCATATATTTT.

V and J are TRBV6-5 and TRBJ1-5, with 8 bases fitting TRBD1. Germline V lookup: CDR1 MNHEY, CDR2 SVGAGI. CDR3 size: 15 residues. V shed 4 bases and J 2 bases; nucleotides not matched to a gene: 4. The CDR3 loop is CASSSQTGGNQPQHF. The CDR3, as DNA: TGTGCCAGCAGTTCCCAGACAGGGGGCAATCAGCCCCAGCATTTT.

In its sample, this clone was seen a few times. The chain carries TRBV4-1 and TRBJ1-1; 8 bases line up with TRBD1. CDR1 is MGHRA and CDR2 is YSYEKL in the germline V gene. The CDR3 contains 15 residues. With V trimmed by 3 bases and J by 5 bases, 8 bases remained unmatched. Here the CDR3 reads CASSHALTGDTEAFF. CDR3 bases: TGCGCCAGCAGCCACGCTCTGACAGGGGATACTGAAGCTTTCTTT.

This clone appeared a single time. The CDR3 is CASSETAGEETQYF. For the CDR3, the DNA is TGTGCCAGCAGCGAGACGGCGGGAGAGGAGACCCAGTACTTC. This chain connects TRBV4-2 to TRBJ2-5, with 7 bases that match TRBD2. CDR1 LGHNA and CDR2 YNFKEQ come from the germline V gene. The CDR3 spans 14 residues. The junction had 8 bases not matched to a gene; V was cut back by 5 bases and J by 5 bases.

The CDR3 region is CASSFTGTANYGYTF. The CDR3 DNA is TGCGCCAGCAGCTTTACCGGGACAGCCAACTATGGCTACACCTTC. The chain recombines TRBV5-1 with TRBJ1-2; TRBD1 matches at 7 bases. Germline V gene lookup returns CDR1 SGHRS and CDR2 YFSETQ. V shed 2 bases, J shed 2 bases, and the junction held 6 bases outside the gene matches. The CDR3 is 15 amino acids.

The table lists this clone with a few counts. The J gene is TRBJ1-2, the V gene TRBV6-1, with D tentatively TRBD1 (6 bases). The CDR3 sequence is 12 residues long. Looked up from germline, CDR1 is MNHNS and CDR2 is SASEGT. V was cut by 3 bases and J by 5 bases, with 7 bases left in between. Here the CDR3 reads CASSDQGYGYTF. The CDR3 DNA is TGTGCCAGCAGTGACCAGGGGTATGGCTACACCTTC.

CDR3 in DNA: TGTGCCAGCAGTTTTCTAGCGGGGGCGGTTAGGGAGACCCAGTACTTC. Protein product: CASSFLAGAVRETQYF. V usage is TRBV27 and J usage is TRBJ2-5, with TRBD2 matching 10 bases. J was trimmed by 5 bases and V by 3 bases; bases with no gene match: 9. The V gene's germline CDR1 is MNHEY and CDR2 SMNVEV (reference sequence). The CDR3 extends over 16 amino acids.

This clone was seen only a few times. The chain recombines TRBV27 with TRBJ1-5; D perhaps matches TRBD1 (5 bases). CDR1 is MNHEY, CDR2 SMNVEV, per germline (reference sequence). Trimming cost V 4 bases and J 3 bases, with 13 bases left between them. This CDR3 comprises 15 residues. The CDR3 region is CASSSSGLNNQPQHF. The CDR3 DNA reads TGTGCCAGCAGTTCCTCGGGACTGAACAATCAGCCCCAGCATTTT.

This clone was counted only a few times. The chain links TRBV11-3 to TRBJ1-1, with D possibly TRBD1 on 6 matching bases. The CDR3 consists of 13 residues. CDR1 and CDR2 (germline): SGHNT, YENEEA. Trimming took 1 base from V and 13 from J, leaving 16 bases between them. CDR3 region: CASSLAGTLNRFF. The CDR3 DNA reads TGTGCCAGCAGCTTAGCCGGGACACTAAATCGTTTCTTT.

The V and J genes are TRBV14 and TRBJ1-2; 8 nucleotides match TRBD1. The germline gives CDR1 SGHDN, CDR2 FVKESK. Trimming removed 5 bases from V and 3 bases from J; junction bases left unmatched: 5. The CDR3 loop spans 14 amino acids. The CDR3 sequence is CASSSRQGYYGYTF. The DNA of the CDR3 is TGTGCCAGCAGCTCCCGACAGGGGTACTATGGCTACACCTTC.

The chain employs TRBV25-1 and TRBJ1-1, with 7 bases that match TRBD1. J lost 0 bases, V lost 4 bases, and 11 bases had no gene match. CDR3 size: 17 residues. CDR1 and CDR2 from the germline V gene are MGHDK and SYGVNS. The CDR3 loop is CASSAFEGATLNTEAFF. The CDR3 DNA reads TGTGCCAGCAGTGCCTTCGAGGGGGCTACCTTGAACACTGAAGCTTTCTTT. Full variable domain (remainder filled in from reference TRBV25-1 and TRBJ1-1): EADIYQTPRYLVIGTGKKITLECSQTMGHDKMYWYQQDPGMELHLIHYSYGVNSTEKGDLSSESTVSRIRTEHFPLTLESARPSHTSQYLCASSAFEGATLNTEAFFGQGTRLTVV.

This clone came up a few times. This chain connects TRBV11-3 to TRBJ2-1, with 10 positions matching TRBD2. With V trimmed by 5 bases and J by 7 bases, 14 bases remained unmatched. The length of the CDR3 is 17 residues. In germline, CDR1 is SGHNT, CDR2 YENEEA. The CDR3 nucleotides are TGTGCCAGCAGCACAACACGCAGCGGGGGGGCCTCGAATGAGCAGTTCTTC. Protein: CASSTTRSGGASNEQFF.

The chain uses TRBV25-1 and TRBJ1-2, with 7 bases matching TRBD1. From germline, CDR1 is MGHDK and CDR2 SYGVNS. The length of the CDR3 is 15 residues. After removal of 6 bases from V and 6 bases from J, the junction contained 13 bases not matched to a gene. The CDR3 DNA sequence: TGTGCCAGCAGGGGGACAGTTTCTCCACTTCATGGCTACACCTTC. Translation: CASRGTVSPLHGYTF.

This chain connects TRBV19 to TRBJ2-3; TRBD1 agrees at 7 bases. CDR3 size: 14 residues. Per the germline V gene, CDR1 is LNHDA and CDR2 is SQIVND (reference sequence). V trimming: 4 bases; J trimming: 5 bases; junction bases outside the gene matches: 6. The CDR3 region has the DNA TGTGCCAGTAGTAATCGACAGGGTCGAGATACGCAGTATTTT. Its translation is CASSNRQGRDTQYF.

The CDR3 region is CASSSSTGLGGNTEAFF. In DNA form, the CDR3 reads TGTGCCAGCAGCTCGTCCACAGGGTTAGGTGGAAACACTGAAGCTTTCTTT. This chain uses TRBV7-2 with TRBJ1-1; tentative D call: TRBD1 (6 bases). Germline V gives CDR1 SGHTA, CDR2 FQGNSA. CDR3 length: 17 amino acids. Trimming pared 4 bases from V and 2 bases from J, leaving 20 bases between.

The chain combines TRBV6-1 with TRBJ2-1; D remains unclear. Germline CDR1 is MNHNS and CDR2 is SASEGT. The V gene lost 2 bases and the J gene lost 0 bases, with 14 bases spanning the gap. This CDR3 has 17 amino acids. This CDR3 is CASSEIAGFSSYNEQFF. The CDR3 DNA sequence: TGTGCCAGCAGTGAAATTGCAGGATTCAGCTCCTACAATGAGCAGTTCTTC.

The chain couples TRBV6-1 to TRBJ1-5; tentatively, D is TRBD1 (6 bases). This CDR3 has 14 amino acids. Per the germline V gene, CDR1 is MNHNS and CDR2 is SASEGT. The ends were cut back, 7 bases at V and 1 base at J, with 11 bases in the middle. The CDR3 is CASNDRYSNQPQHF. In DNA, the CDR3 is TGTGCCAGCAACGACAGGTACAGCAATCAGCCCCAGCATTTT.